This T cell receptor beta chain was recovered during a study of CD8 T cells in ankylosing spondylitis. Study observations and caveats: It was reported that disease-linked clones were significantly enriched in matched ankylosing spondylitis synovial fluid. Disease-linked clones bore a CD8+ phenotype, appearing relatively rarely in peripheral blood.

V was pared by 2 bases and J by 6 bases, with 17 bases between. The germline V gene has CDR1 SNHLY and CDR2 FYNNEI. This CDR3 contains 15 residues. The authors made TCR beta libraries by quantitative 5'-RACE with molecular barcodes. One entry per CDR3 protein, called by TCRdb with MiXCR from the 5' RACE reads. The profile covers 130,000 or so distinct CDR3 sequences, with more than 9.5% appearing a single time and 4.1% taken by the ten largest. Turning to this clonotype: Its antigen is as yet unknown.

This clonotype was sampled from a female donor with ankylosing spondylitis or in good health (not recorded which). The chain recombines TRBV2 with TRBJ2-7; maybe TRBD2 (5 bases). Sequencing used blood, either unsorted or a sorted T cell fraction (not recorded which). The CDR3 DNA reads TGTGCCAGCAGTGAAAGGGCCACCGGAGGTGGCGAGCAGTACTTC. Translation gives CASSERATGGGEQYF.